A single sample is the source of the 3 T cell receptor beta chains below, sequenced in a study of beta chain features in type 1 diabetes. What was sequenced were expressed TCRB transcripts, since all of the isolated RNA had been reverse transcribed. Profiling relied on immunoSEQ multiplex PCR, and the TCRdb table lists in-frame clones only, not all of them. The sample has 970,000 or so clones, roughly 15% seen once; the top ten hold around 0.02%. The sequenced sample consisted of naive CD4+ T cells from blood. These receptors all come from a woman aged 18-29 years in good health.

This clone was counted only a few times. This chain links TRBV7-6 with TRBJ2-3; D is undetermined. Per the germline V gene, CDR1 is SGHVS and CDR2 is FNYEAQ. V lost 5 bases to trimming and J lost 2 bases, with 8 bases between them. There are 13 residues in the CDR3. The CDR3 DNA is TGTGCCAGCAGCCACGTGGCCACAGATACGCAGTATTTT. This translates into CASSHVATDTQYF.

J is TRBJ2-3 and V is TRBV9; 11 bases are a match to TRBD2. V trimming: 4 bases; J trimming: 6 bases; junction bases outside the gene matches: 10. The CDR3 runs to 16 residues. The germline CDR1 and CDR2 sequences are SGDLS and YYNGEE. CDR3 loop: CASSTLAGDDHDTQYF. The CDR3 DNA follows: TGTGCCAGCAGCACACTAGCGGGAGACGATCACGATACGCAGTATTTT.

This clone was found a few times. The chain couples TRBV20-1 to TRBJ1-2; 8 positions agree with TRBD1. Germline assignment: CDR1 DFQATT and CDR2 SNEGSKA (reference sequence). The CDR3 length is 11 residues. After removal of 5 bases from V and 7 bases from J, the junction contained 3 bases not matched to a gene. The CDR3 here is CSAGRGLGYTF. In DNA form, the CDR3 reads TGCAGTGCTGGCAGGGGGCTTGGCTACACCTTC.